One and the same sample provided the 15 T cell receptor beta chains below, sequenced in a study of cytomegalovirus exposure and HLA in healthy donors. 13 Jbeta primers and 60 Vbeta primers were used for the PCR. Clones were sequenced by immunoSEQ multiplex PCR, and TCRdb holds only the in-frame ones, with some missing. The repertoire has under 250,000 clones, more than 70% of them found once; the top ten carry under 0.6%. The source material was PBMCs. Every receptor here comes from a boy younger than 18 in good health and CMV-seronegative.

This chain uses TRBV7-6 with TRBJ2-7; D gene ambiguous. The CDR3 runs to 11 residues. CDR1 is SGHVS, CDR2 FNYEAQ, per germline. V was shortened by 3 bases and J by 5 bases, with 5 bases between the two germline ends. The CDR3 DNA reads as TGTGCCAGCAGCTTGGGCGACGAGCAGTACTTC. As protein: CASSLGDEQYF.

V and J are TRBV9 and TRBJ1-1; maybe TRBD1 (5 bases). The length of the CDR3 is 13 residues. Trimming stripped 0 bases from V and 6 bases from J, with 9 bases between. Germline values: CDR1 SGDLS, CDR2 YYNGEE. The CDR3 coding sequence is TGTGCCAGCAGCGTAGGAGCAGGGCCTGAAGCTTTCTTT. This sequence encodes CASSVGAGPEAFF. The full variable domain, its missing parts supplied by reference TRBV9 and TRBJ1-1, is DSGVTQTPKHLITATGQRVTLRCSPRSGDLSVYWYQQSLDQGLQFLIQYYNGEERAKGNILERFSAQQFPDLHSELNLSSLELGDSALYFCASSVGAGPEAFFGQGTRLTVV.

The genes are TRBV5-1 and TRBJ1-4; 7 bases agree with TRBD1. Looked up from germline, CDR1 is SGHRS and CDR2 is YFSETQ. The CDR3 extends over 16 amino acids. After removal of 0 bases from V and 4 bases from J, the junction contained 6 bases not matched to a gene. This CDR3 is CASSLVGGRGNEKLFF. In DNA form, the CDR3 reads TGCGCCAGCAGCTTGGTAGGGGGCCGGGGTAATGAAAAACTGTTTTTT.

V and J are TRBV4-2 and TRBJ2-7; a possible D gene is TRBD1 (5 bases). The germline V and J ends were trimmed by 0 bases and 3 bases, with 12 bases remaining between them. CDR3 length: 15 amino acids. The germline CDR1 and CDR2 sequences are LGHNA and YNFKEQ. CDR3: CASSQEDSTLYEQYF. As DNA, the CDR3 is TGTGCCAGCAGCCAAGAAGACAGTACCCTCTACGAGCAGTACTTC.

This clone appeared a single time. V and J are TRBV2 and TRBJ2-7; TRBD1 is a possible D gene (6 bases). V was pared by 8 bases and J by 0 bases, with 11 bases between. This CDR3 spans 13 amino acids. Germline loops: CDR1 SNHLY, CDR2 FYNNEI. The chain's CDR3 is CASFGDNSYEQYF. The CDR3 nucleotides read TGTGCCAGCTTCGGGGACAACTCCTACGAGCAGTACTTC. Together with reference TRBV2 and TRBJ2-7, the CDR3 gives the full variable domain: EPEVTQTPSHQVTQMGQEVILRCVPISNHLYFYWYRQILGQKVEFLVSFYNNEISEKSEIFDDQFSVERPDGSNFTLKIRSTKLEDSAMYFCASFGDNSYEQYFGPGTRLTVT.

This chain uses TRBV13 with TRBJ2-7; a possible D gene is TRBD1 (5 bases). V lost 1 base, J lost 6 bases, and 13 bases lay in between. CDR3 length: 14 amino acids. Germline V gene data show CDR1 as PRHDT and CDR2 as FYEKMQ (reference sequence). The CDR3, as DNA: TGTGCCAGCAGCTTAGCGGACACGACCTGCGAGCAGTACTTC. As protein: CASSLADTTCEQYF.

This clone was seen only a few times. V is TRBV11-2 and J is TRBJ1-1; 7 positions agree with TRBD1. Germline CDR1 and CDR2: SGHAT and FQNNGV. The V and J ends lost 5 bases and 5 bases, in that order; junction bases with no gene match: 11. CDR3 length equals 15 residues. CDR3 in DNA: TGTGCCAGCAGCCCCTGGAGGGGGCCAGGGACTGAAGCTTTCTTT. As protein: CASSPWRGPGTEAFF.

The V call is TRBV11-2, the J call TRBJ2-7, with 7 bases lining up with TRBD1. Germline-derived CDR1 and CDR2 are SGHAT and FQNNGV. V lost 5 bases and J lost 3; bases outside the gene matches: 10. The CDR3 length is 15 residues. CDR3 amino acids: CASSPNRGKRYEQYF. The CDR3 bases are TGTGCCAGCAGCCCAAACAGGGGCAAACGCTACGAGCAGTACTTC.

J is TRBJ2-1 and V is TRBV30, with 15 bases identical to TRBD2. The V segment lost 4 bases and the J segment 13 bases; nucleotides outside the gene matches: 11. The CDR3 consists of 15 residues. Per germline, CDR1 GTSNPN and CDR2 SVGIG (reference sequence). CDR3 sequence: CAWTVPGTSGGRQFF. CDR3 sequence (DNA): TGTGCCTGGACTGTTCCCGGGACTAGCGGGGGGCGTCAGTTCTTC.

The sample holds a few counts of this clone. This chain joins TRBV6-5 and TRBJ2-1; weak D call: TRBD2 (6 bases). Germline CDR1 and CDR2: MNHEY and SVGAGI. The V and J ends lost 0 bases and 5 bases respectively, with 11 bases between them. The CDR3 totals 15 residues. The CDR3 loop is CASSYSGGNHNEQFF. The DNA of the CDR3 is TGTGCCAGCAGTTACTCGGGCGGGAACCACAATGAGCAGTTCTTC.

The rearrangement joins TRBV5-6 to TRBJ2-7; D remains ambiguous. Trimming stripped 0 bases from V and 0 bases from J, with 10 bases between. CDR3 length equals 15 residues. CDR1 SGHDT and CDR2 YYEEEE come from the germline V gene. CDR3 in amino acids: CASSLARRPSYEQYF. The CDR3 nucleotides are TGTGCCAGCAGCTTGGCCCGTCGTCCCTCCTACGAGCAGTACTTC.

The rearrangement uses TRBV10-3 and TRBJ2-3; tentatively, D is TRBD2 (6 bases). CDR3 length: 14 amino acids. V lost 3 bases and J 4 bases, leaving 11 bases between the germline ends. Germline values: CDR1 ENHRY, CDR2 SYGVKD. CDR3 amino acids: CAISDSGGADTQYF. In nucleotides, the CDR3 is TGTGCCATCAGTGATAGCGGAGGGGCAGATACGCAGTATTTT.

The chain combines TRBV2 with TRBJ1-4; no clear D. The V end lost 3 bases, the J end lost 7 bases, and 12 bases lay between the germline ends. Germline CDR1 is SNHLY and CDR2 is FYNNEI. The CDR3 spans 14 residues. The CDR3 here is CASSEFQRGEKLFF. The CDR3, as DNA: TGTGCCAGCAGTGAGTTTCAAAGAGGTGAAAAACTGTTTTTT.

The chain uses TRBV7-8 and TRBJ2-7, with D possibly matching TRBD2 (6 bases). The CDR3 is 17 amino acids. Germline V lookup: CDR1 SGHVS, CDR2 FQNEAQ. Trimming took off 4 bases at V and 0 bases at J, with 19 bases between the two ends. The CDR3 loop is CASSSYLLAEASYEQYF. CDR3 DNA sequence: TGTGCCAGCAGCTCCTACTTATTAGCGGAGGCCTCCTACGAGCAGTACTTC.

V usage is TRBV30 and J usage is TRBJ1-5; tentatively, D is TRBD1 (6 bases). The V gene lost 2 bases and the J gene lost 3 bases, with 14 bases spanning the gap. CDR1 is GTSNPN and CDR2 is SVGIG in the germline V gene (reference sequence). The CDR3 extends over 15 amino acids. CDR3 sequence reads: CAWSPLGHINQPQHF. The DNA of the CDR3 is TGTGCCTGGAGTCCATTGGGACACATCAATCAGCCCCAGCATTTT. The complete variable domain, with remaining parts taken from reference TRBV30 and TRBJ1-5, reads SQTIHQWPATLVQPVGSPLSLECTVEGTSNPNLYWYRQAAGRGLQLLFYSVGIGQISSEVPQNLSASRPQDRQFILSSKKLLLSDSGFYLCAWSPLGHINQPQHFGDGTRLSIL.